This entry lists 18 T cell receptor beta chains sequenced from one sample in a study of cytomegalovirus exposure and HLA in healthy donors. The repertoire was sequenced with immunoSEQ multiplex PCR; TCRdb's copy has only in-frame clones and lacks some. The sample lists tens of thousands of clones, about 93% occurring once. The source material was PBMCs. The receptors derive from a woman in her late teens or twenties in good health and CMV-seronegative.

The chain employs TRBV18 and TRBJ2-5; D perhaps matches TRBD2 (5 bases). The CDR3 covers 15 residues. With 3 bases removed from V and 10 bases from J, the gap between germline ends came to 21 bases. Germline V gene lookup returns CDR1 KGHSH and CDR2 LQKENI. The CDR3 here is CASSPGLGSVSGQYF. The CDR3 DNA reads TGTGCCAGCTCACCCGGATTGGGGAGTGTGTCTGGCCAGTACTTC.

The genes are TRBV27 and TRBJ2-7, with a tentative D call TRBD2 (6 bases). The CDR3 has 15 amino acids. Germline CDR1 is MNHEY and CDR2 is SMNVEV (reference sequence). Deletions cut 3 bases from V and 5 bases from J, with 17 bases between. The CDR3 spells CASSLGGRPLDEQYF. For the CDR3, the DNA is TGTGCCAGCAGTTTGGGGGGACGGCCTTTAGACGAGCAGTACTTC.

DNA of the CDR3: TGTGCCAGCAGGTCGGGAGGGTACACCGGGGAGCTGTTTTTT. Translating it yields CASRSGGYTGELFF. The chain is built from TRBV6-6 and TRBJ2-2; 8 bases are a match to TRBD2. Trimming removed 6 bases from V and 3 bases from J; junction bases left unmatched: 3. The CDR3 sequence is 14 residues long. Germline loops: CDR1 MNHNY, CDR2 SVGAGI (reference sequence).

The V and J genes are TRBV5-1 and TRBJ2-5; 14 bases fit TRBD2. The CDR3 consists of 20 residues. With V trimmed by 0 bases and J by 5 bases, 15 bases remained unmatched. Germline assignment: CDR1 SGHRS and CDR2 YFSETQ. The CDR3 nucleotides read TGCGCCAGCAGCTTGGGATTGGGCTCTCGGACTAGCGGGGGGTTGGAGACCCAGTACTTC. Translated: CASSLGLGSRTSGGLETQYF.

The gene calls are TRBV28 and TRBJ1-5; TRBD1 is a possible D gene (5 bases). Trimming shortened V by 2 bases and J by 2 bases, and 13 bases separated the two germline ends. The CDR3 is made up of 16 amino acids. Germline CDR1 reads MDHEN; CDR2 reads SYDVKM. CDR3 sequence: CASSLAGGLGNQPQHF. The CDR3 bases are TGTGCCAGCAGTTTAGCTGGGGGGTTGGGCAATCAGCCCCAGCATTTT.

J is TRBJ2-5 and V is TRBV2; TRBD1 matches 8 bases. The CDR3 consists of 15 residues. Germline V gene data show CDR1 as SNHLY and CDR2 as FYNNEI. V gave up 7 bases and J gave up 0 bases; unmatched junction bases: 7. CDR3 residues: CASTSGQGHQETQYF. CDR3 in DNA: TGTGCCAGCACCTCAGGACAGGGCCACCAAGAGACCCAGTACTTC.

The chain uses TRBV2 and TRBJ2-3, with 9 bases matching TRBD2. The germline CDR1 and CDR2 sequences are SNHLY and FYNNEI. Germline trimming cut 5 bases from V and 4 bases from J; bases unmatched to any gene: 10. This CDR3 has 16 residues. The CDR3 region is CASSPGTSRRSDTQYF. The CDR3 DNA reads TGTGCCAGCAGTCCCGGGACTAGCAGACGTTCAGATACGCAGTATTTT.

This chain connects TRBV5-1 to TRBJ1-5, with D possibly being TRBD1 (5 bases). The CDR3 has 14 amino acids. Germline CDR1 is SGHRS and CDR2 is YFSETQ. V was shortened by 0 bases and J by 1 base, with 5 bases between the two germline ends. The CDR3 loop reads CASSLEGSNQPQHF. Here the CDR3 DNA reads TGCGCCAGCAGCTTGGAGGGGAGCAATCAGCCCCAGCATTTT.

This clone was found once. The chain uses TRBV29-1 and TRBJ2-7, with 7 bases matching TRBD2. With V trimmed by 7 bases and J by 6 bases, 21 bases remained unmatched. CDR3 length equals 16 residues. Germline-derived CDR1 and CDR2 are SQVTM and ANQGSEA. The CDR3 loop reads CSGWVWGTGGLPEQYF. In nucleotides, the CDR3 is TGCAGCGGGTGGGTGTGGGGGACGGGGGGACTGCCCGAGCAGTACTTC.

This clone was recorded only once. The J gene is TRBJ2-7, the V gene TRBV27; TRBD2 matches 7 bases. The junction had 6 bases not matched to a gene; V was cut back by 1 base and J by 0 bases. The germline V gene encodes CDR1 MNHEY and CDR2 SMNVEV (reference sequence). The CDR3 loop spans 16 amino acids. CDR3: CASSLYSSGGSYEQYF. The CDR3 coding sequence is TGTGCCAGCAGTTTATACTCGTCGGGGGGCTCCTACGAGCAGTACTTC.

The chain combines TRBV6-6 with TRBJ2-7, with D maybe TRBD2 (6 bases). The germline gives CDR1 MNHNY, CDR2 SVGAGI (reference sequence). The CDR3 loop spans 15 amino acids. V was clipped by 3 bases and J by 6 bases, with 18 bases between them. This CDR3 is CASSYSSTSGSEQYF. The DNA for the CDR3 is TGTGCCAGCAGTTATAGCTCGACTAGTGGTAGCGAGCAGTACTTC.

This clone showed up just once. The gene calls are TRBV28 and TRBJ1-2, with 12 nucleotides matching TRBD1. This CDR3 comprises 19 residues. Germline V gene sequence: CDR1 MDHEN, CDR2 SYDVKM. The J segment lost 1 base and the V segment lost 2 bases, leaving 11 bases of the junction unmatched. The CDR3 protein is CASSLLLGTGGDINYGYTF. DNA for the CDR3: TGTGCCAGCAGTTTACTCTTGGGGACAGGGGGCGACATTAACTATGGCTACACCTTC.

The chain recombines TRBV11-2 with TRBJ2-5; TRBD2 agrees at 9 bases. This CDR3 is 14 amino acids long. CDR1 SGHAT and CDR2 FQNNGV come from the germline V gene. With V trimmed by 7 bases and J by 3 bases, 6 bases remained unmatched. CDR3 nucleotide sequence: TGTGCCAGCAACCTGGCGGGGGGGGAAGAGACCCAGTACTTC. It codes for CASNLAGGEETQYF.

The chain is built from TRBV6-5 and TRBJ2-5; 7 bases fit TRBD1. Germline V CDR1 and CDR2: MNHEY, SVGAGI. Unmatched junction bases numbered 13, after V lost 4 bases and J lost 8 bases. The length of the CDR3 is 15 residues. As DNA, the CDR3 is TGTGCCAGCAGTTCACCATTGGACAGGAAAGGCACCCAGTACTTC. It yields the protein CASSSPLDRKGTQYF.

The rearrangement joins TRBV13 to TRBJ2-7, with a weak D call TRBD1 (5 bases). The CDR3 extends over 16 amino acids. CDR1 PRHDT and CDR2 FYEKMQ come from the germline V gene (reference sequence). V was shortened by 5 bases and J by 0 bases, with 17 bases between the two germline ends. The CDR3 DNA follows: TGTGCCAGCAGCATCCTAACAGGCTCAAGCTCCTACGAGCAGTACTTC. Amino acid sequence: CASSILTGSSSYEQYF. Supplemented by reference TRBV13 and TRBJ2-7, the full variable domain reads AAGVIQSPRHLIKEKRETATLKCYPIPRHDTVYWYQQGPGQDPQFLISFYEKMQSDKGSIPDRFSAQQFSDYHSELNMSSLELGDSALYFCASSILTGSSSYEQYFGPGTRLTVT.

This rearrangement joins TRBV6-5 to TRBJ1-6; TRBD1 matches 7 bases. The V gene's germline CDR1 is MNHEY and CDR2 SVGAGI. This CDR3 is 15 amino acids long. Germline trimming cut 3 bases from V and 7 bases from J; bases unmatched to any gene: 6. This CDR3 reads CASSYGQVSNSPLHF. The CDR3 DNA is TGTGCCAGCAGTTATGGACAGGTTTCCAATTCACCCCTCCACTTT.

The rearrangement links TRBV19 to TRBJ1-2, with D hard to call. Germline CDR1 and CDR2: LNHDA and SQIVND (reference sequence). V was pared by 6 bases and J by 4 bases, with 6 bases between. The CDR3 sequence is 11 residues long. The CDR3 here is CASRQLYGYTF. For the CDR3, the DNA is TGTGCCAGTAGACAGCTCTATGGCTACACCTTC.

The rearrangement links TRBV9 to TRBJ1-3; TRBD1 matches at 7 bases. The CDR3 length is 17 residues. Germline-derived CDR1 and CDR2 are SGDLS and YYNGEE. J lost 0 bases, V lost 3 bases, and 9 bases had no gene match. CDR3 amino acids: CASSAGGAGGSGNTIYF. For the CDR3, the DNA is TGTGCCAGCAGCGCCGGGGGGGCAGGGGGCTCTGGAAACACCATATATTTT.